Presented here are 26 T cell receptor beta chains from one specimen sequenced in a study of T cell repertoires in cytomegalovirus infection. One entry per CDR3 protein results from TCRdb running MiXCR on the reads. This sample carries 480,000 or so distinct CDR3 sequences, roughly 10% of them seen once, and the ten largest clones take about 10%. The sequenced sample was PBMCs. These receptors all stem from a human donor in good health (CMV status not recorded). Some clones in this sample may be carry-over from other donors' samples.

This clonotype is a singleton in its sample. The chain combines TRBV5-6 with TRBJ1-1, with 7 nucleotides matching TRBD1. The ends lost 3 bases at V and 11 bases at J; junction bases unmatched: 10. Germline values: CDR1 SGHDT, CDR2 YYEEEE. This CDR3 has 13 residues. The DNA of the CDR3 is TGTGCCAGCAGCTCTTGGGGGACAGAGTTGGCTTTCTTT. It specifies CASSSWGTELAFF. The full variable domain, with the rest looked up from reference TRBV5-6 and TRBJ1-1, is DAGVTQSPTHLIKTRGQQVTLRCSPKSGHDTVSWYQQALGQGPQFIFQYYEEEERQRGNFPDRFSGHQFPNYSSELNVNALLLGDSALYLCASSSWGTELAFFGQGTRLTVV.

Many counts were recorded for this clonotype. The CDR3 region is CASSTRTSGRAVQFF. Written as DNA, the CDR3 is TGTGCCAGCAGCACCAGGACTAGCGGGAGGGCGGTGCAGTTCTTC. The rearrangement joins TRBV5-8 to TRBJ2-1; 15 bases match TRBD2. Germline V CDR1 and CDR2: SGHTS, YDEGEE. V shed 4 bases and J 12 bases; nucleotides not matched to a gene: 8. The CDR3 loop spans 15 amino acids.

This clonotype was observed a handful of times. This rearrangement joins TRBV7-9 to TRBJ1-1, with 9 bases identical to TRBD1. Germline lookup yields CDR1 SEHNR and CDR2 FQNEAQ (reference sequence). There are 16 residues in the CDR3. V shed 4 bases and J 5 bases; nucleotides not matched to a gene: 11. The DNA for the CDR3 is TGTGCCAGCAGCTCGACAGGGCAAGGGACAGGGACTGAAGCTTTCTTT. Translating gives CASSSTGQGTGTEAFF.

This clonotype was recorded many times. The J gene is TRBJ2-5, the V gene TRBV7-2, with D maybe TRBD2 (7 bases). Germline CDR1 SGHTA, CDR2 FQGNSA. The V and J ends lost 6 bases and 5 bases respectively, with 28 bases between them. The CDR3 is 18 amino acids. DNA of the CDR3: TGTGCCAGCAGTCACCCTGGGGGGCGGGAGAAGTATGAGGAGACCCAGTACTTC. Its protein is CASSHPGGREKYEETQYF.

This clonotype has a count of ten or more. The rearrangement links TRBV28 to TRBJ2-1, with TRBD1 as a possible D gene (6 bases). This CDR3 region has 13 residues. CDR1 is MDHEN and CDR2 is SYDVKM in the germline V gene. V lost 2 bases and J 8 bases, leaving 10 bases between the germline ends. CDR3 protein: CASSLSRGHEQFF. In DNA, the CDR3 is TGTGCCAGCAGTTTAAGCAGGGGCCATGAGCAGTTCTTC.

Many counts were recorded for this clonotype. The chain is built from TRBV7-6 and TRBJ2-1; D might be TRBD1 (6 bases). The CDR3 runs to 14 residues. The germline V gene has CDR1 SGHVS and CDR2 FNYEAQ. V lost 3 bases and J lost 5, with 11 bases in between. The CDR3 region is CASSFLGANNEQFF. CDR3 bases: TGTGCCAGCAGCTTCTTGGGGGCTAACAATGAGCAGTTCTTC.

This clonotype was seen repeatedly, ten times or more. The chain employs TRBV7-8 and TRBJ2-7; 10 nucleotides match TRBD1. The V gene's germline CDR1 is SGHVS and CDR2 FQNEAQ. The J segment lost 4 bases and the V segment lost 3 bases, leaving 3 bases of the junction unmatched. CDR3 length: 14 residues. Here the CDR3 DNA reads TGTGCCAGCAGCTTGCCGGGACAGGGGTACGAGCAGTACTTC. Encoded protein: CASSLPGQGYEQYF.

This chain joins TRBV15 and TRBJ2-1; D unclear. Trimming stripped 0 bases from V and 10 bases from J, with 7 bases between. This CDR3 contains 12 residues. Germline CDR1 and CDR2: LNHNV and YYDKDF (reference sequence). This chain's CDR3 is CATSRESAEQFF. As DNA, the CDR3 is TGTGCCACCAGCAGAGAATCGGCGGAGCAGTTCTTC. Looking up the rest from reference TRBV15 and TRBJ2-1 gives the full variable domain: DAMVIQNPRYQVTQFGKPVTLSCSQTLNHNVMYWYQQKSSQAPKLLFHYYDKDFNNEADTPDNFQSRRPNTSFCFLDIRSPGLGDTAMYLCATSRESAEQFFGPGTRLTVL.

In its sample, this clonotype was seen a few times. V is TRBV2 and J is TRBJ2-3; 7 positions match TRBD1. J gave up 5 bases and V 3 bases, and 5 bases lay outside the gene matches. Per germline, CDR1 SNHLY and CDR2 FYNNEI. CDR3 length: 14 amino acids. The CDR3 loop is CASSDPTGLDTQYF. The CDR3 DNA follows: TGTGCCAGCAGTGATCCGACAGGGTTAGATACGCAGTATTTT. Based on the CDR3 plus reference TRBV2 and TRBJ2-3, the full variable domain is EPEVTQTPSHQVTQMGQEVILRCVPISNHLYFYWYRQILGQKVEFLVSFYNNEISEKSEIFDDQFSVERPDGSNFTLKIRSTKLEDSAMYFCASSDPTGLDTQYFGPGTRLTVL.

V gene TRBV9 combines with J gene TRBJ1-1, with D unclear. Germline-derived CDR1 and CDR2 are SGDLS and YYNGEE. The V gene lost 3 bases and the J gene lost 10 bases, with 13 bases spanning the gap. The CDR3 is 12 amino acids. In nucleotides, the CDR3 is TGTGCCAGCAGCGGAGACACGAAGGGAGCTTTCTTT. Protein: CASSGDTKGAFF.

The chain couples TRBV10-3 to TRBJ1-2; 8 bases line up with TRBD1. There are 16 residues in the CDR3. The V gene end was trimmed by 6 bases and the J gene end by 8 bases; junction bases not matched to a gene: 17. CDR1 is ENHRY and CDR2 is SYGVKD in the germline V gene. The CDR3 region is CAISSGLDRADWGYTF. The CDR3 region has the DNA TGTGCCATCAGCTCCGGTCTGGACAGGGCCGACTGGGGCTACACCTTC.

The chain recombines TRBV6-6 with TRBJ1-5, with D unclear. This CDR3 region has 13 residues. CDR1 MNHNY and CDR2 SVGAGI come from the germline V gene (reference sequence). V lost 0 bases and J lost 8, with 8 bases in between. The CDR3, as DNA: TGTGCCAGCAGTTACTCGTCCCACGAGCCCCAGCATTTT. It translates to CASSYSSHEPQHF.

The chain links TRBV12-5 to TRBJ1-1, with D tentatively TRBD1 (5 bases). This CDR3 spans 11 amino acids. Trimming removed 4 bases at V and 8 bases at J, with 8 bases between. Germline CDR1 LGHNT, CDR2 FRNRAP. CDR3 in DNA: TGTGCTAGTGGTTGGGGCGGAGAAGCTTTCTTT. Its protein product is CASGWGGEAFF.

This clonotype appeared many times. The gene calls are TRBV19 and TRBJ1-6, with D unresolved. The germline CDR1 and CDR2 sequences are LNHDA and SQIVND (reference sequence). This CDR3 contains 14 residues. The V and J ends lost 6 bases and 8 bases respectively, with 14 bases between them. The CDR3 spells CASSLLGSDSPLHF. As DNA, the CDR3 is TGTGCCAGTAGCCTCCTTGGTAGCGATTCACCCCTCCACTTT.

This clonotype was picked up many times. DNA for the CDR3: TGTGCCAGCAGCTCAATTCGCAGGACTGAAGCTTTCTTT. It specifies CASSSIRRTEAFF. The chain employs TRBV7-2 and TRBJ1-1, with D uncertain. The CDR3 runs to 13 residues. Germline V gene lookup returns CDR1 SGHTA and CDR2 FQGNSA. V was shortened by 4 bases and J by 5 bases, with 11 bases between the two germline ends.

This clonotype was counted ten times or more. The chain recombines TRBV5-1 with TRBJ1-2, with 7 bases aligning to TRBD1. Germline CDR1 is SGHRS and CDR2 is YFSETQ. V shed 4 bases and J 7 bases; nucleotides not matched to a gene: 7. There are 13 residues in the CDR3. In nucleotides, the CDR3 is TGCGCCAGCAGCCAGGGACAGTCGTTTGGCTACACCTTC. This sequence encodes CASSQGQSFGYTF. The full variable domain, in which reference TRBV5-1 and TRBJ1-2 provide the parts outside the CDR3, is KAGVTQTPRYLIKTRGQQVTLSCSPISGHRSVSWYQQTPGQGLQFLFEYFSETQRNKGNFPGRFSGRQFSNSRSEMNVSTLELGDSALYLCASSQGQSFGYTFGSGTRLTVV.

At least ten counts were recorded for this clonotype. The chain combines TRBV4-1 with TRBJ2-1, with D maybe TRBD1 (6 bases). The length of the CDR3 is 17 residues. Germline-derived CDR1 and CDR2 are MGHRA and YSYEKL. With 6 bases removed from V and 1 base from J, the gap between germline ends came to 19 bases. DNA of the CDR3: TGCGCCAGCAGGCAGGTCGGGCGCGGACAGTCCTACAATGAGCAGTTCTTC. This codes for CASRQVGRGQSYNEQFF.

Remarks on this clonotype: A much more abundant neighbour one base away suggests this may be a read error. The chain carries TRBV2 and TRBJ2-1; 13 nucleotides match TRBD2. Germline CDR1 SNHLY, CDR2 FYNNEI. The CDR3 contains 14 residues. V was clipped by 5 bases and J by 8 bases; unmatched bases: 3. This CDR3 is CASSWTSGGDEQFF. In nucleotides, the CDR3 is TGTGCCAGCAGTTGGACTAGCGGGGGCGATGAGCAGTTCTTC.

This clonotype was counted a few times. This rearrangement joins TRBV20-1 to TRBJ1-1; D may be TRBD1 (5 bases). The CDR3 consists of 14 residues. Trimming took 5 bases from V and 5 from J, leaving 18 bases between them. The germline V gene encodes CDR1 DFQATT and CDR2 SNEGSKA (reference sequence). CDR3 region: CSAHARGFGTEAFF. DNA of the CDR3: TGCAGTGCTCATGCTCGGGGGTTCGGGACTGAAGCTTTCTTT.

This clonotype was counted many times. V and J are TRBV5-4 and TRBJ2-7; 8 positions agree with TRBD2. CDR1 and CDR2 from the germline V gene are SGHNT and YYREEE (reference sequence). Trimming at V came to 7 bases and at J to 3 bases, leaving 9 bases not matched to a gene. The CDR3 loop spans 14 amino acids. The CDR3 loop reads CASGVAGKNYEQYF. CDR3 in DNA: TGTGCCAGCGGAGTAGCGGGAAAAAACTACGAGCAGTACTTC.

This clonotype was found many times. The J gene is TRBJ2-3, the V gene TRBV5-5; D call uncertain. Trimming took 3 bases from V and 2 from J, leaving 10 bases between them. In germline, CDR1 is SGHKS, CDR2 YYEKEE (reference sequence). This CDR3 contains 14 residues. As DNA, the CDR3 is TGTGCCAGCAGCTACTCCTACTCCACAGATACGCAGTATTTT. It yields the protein CASSYSYSTDTQYF. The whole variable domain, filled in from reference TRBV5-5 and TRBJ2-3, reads DAGVTQSPTHLIKTRGQQVTLRCSPISGHKSVSWYQQVLGQGPQFIFQYYEKEERGRGNFPDRFSARQFPNYSSELNVNALLLGDSALYLCASSYSYSTDTQYFGPGTRLTVL.

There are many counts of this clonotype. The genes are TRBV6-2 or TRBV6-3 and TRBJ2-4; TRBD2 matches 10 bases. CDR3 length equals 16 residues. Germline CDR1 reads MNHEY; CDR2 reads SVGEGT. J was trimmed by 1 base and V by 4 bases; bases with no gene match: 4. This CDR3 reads CASSFDSGGAKNIQYF. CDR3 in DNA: TGTGCCAGCAGTTTCGATAGCGGGGGGGCCAAAAACATTCAGTACTTC.

CDR3 sequence reads: CSVPQGPGELFF. In DNA, the CDR3 is TGCAGCGTTCCACAGGGTCCCGGGGAGCTGTTTTTT. The rearrangement links TRBV29-1 to TRBJ2-2; tentatively, D is TRBD1 (6 bases). Per germline, CDR1 SQVTM and CDR2 ANQGSEA. The CDR3 runs to 12 residues. Deletions cut 5 bases from V and 6 bases from J, with 10 bases between.

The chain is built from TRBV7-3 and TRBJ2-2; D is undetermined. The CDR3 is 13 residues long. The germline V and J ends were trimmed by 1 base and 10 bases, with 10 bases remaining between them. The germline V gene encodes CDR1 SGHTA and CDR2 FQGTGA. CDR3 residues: CASSLSEAAELFF. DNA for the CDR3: TGTGCCAGCAGCTTAAGCGAGGCCGCGGAGCTGTTTTTT.

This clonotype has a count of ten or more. CDR3 DNA sequence: TGTGCCAGCAGCTTGTGGCAGGGTATCTCCTACAATGAGCAGTTCTTC. Encoded protein: CASSLWQGISYNEQFF. The chain links TRBV5-6 to TRBJ2-1; D perhaps matches TRBD1 (5 bases). CDR1 and CDR2 (germline): SGHDT, YYEEEE. The CDR3 sequence is 16 residues long. Deletions cut 1 base from V and 0 bases from J, with 11 bases between.

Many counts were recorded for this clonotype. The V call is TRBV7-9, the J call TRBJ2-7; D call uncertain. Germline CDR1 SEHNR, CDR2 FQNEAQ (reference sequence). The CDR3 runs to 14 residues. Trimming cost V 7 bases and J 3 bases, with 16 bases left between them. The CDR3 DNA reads TGTGCCAGCACCCCCATTGGTGGCGGCTACGAGCAGTACTTC. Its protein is CASTPIGGGYEQYF.